This passage covers 23 T cell receptor beta chains from one sample sequenced in a study of CD8 T cells in ankylosing spondylitis. TCRdb re-called the 5' RACE reads through MiXCR, storing one row per CDR3 protein. Among about 350,000 distinct CDR3 sequences listed, roughly 20% were seen once. The material sequenced was blood, either unsorted or a sorted T cell fraction (not recorded which). The receptors derive from a male donor with ankylosing spondylitis or in good health (not recorded which).

This clonotype was seen a few times. This rearrangement joins TRBV6-1 to TRBJ2-7; the D is unclear. Germline lookup yields CDR1 MNHNS and CDR2 SASEGT. The CDR3 spans 14 residues. The ends were cut back, 6 bases at V and 4 bases at J, with 16 bases in the middle. This CDR3 is CASSSLQIGYEQYF. CDR3 DNA: TGTGCCAGCAGCTCCCTCCAAATCGGGTACGAGCAGTACTTC.

The chain couples TRBV19 to TRBJ2-2; D gene unclear. Between the trimmed V and J ends, which lost 2 bases and 1 base, there was a span of 8 bases. Germline V lookup: CDR1 LNHDA, CDR2 SQIVND (reference sequence). CDR3 length: 15 residues. CDR3 bases: TGTGCCAGTAGTATAATCGACTGGAACACCGGGGAGCTGTTTTTT. Protein sequence: CASSIIDWNTGELFF.

This clonotype was counted only a few times. This sequence joins TRBV3-1 and TRBJ2-1, with D perhaps TRBD1 or TRBD2 (5 bases each). V lost 0 bases and J 9 bases, leaving 24 bases between the germline ends. The germline CDR1 and CDR2 sequences are LGHDT and YNNKEL (reference sequence). This CDR3 spans 18 amino acids. CDR3 protein: CASSQEGLEGPPPSEQFF. The CDR3 DNA reads TGTGCCAGCAGCCAAGAAGGGTTAGAGGGACCGCCCCCTTCTGAGCAGTTCTTC.

This clonotype turned up a few times. This chain connects TRBV5-6 to TRBJ2-7; no clear D gene. Germline CDR1 reads SGHDT; CDR2 reads YYEEEE. Trimming took off 1 base at V and 0 bases at J, with 11 bases between the two ends. The CDR3 spans 15 residues. CDR3 in DNA: TGTGCCAGCAGCTTGTTCGTGAGAACCTCCTACGAGCAGTACTTC. Encoded protein: CASSLFVRTSYEQYF.

This clonotype was seen a handful of times. The chain combines TRBV12-3 or TRBV12-4 with TRBJ2-3, with TRBD2 identical over 13 bases. The CDR3 sequence is 17 residues long. The trim removed 5 bases at V and 5 bases at J, leaving 10 bases unmatched. The CDR3 DNA is TGTGCCAGCAGTCTCGGAGGGGGACTAGCGGGGAGAGATACGCAGTATTTT. As protein: CASSLGGGLAGRDTQYF.

This clonotype was observed a handful of times. V gene TRBV20-1 combines with J gene TRBJ2-2; 10 bases fit TRBD1. The CDR3 runs to 14 residues. Germline V CDR1 and CDR2: DFQATT, SNEGSKA (reference sequence). The ends lost 5 bases at V and 5 bases at J; junction bases unmatched: 5. The CDR3 here is CSAPGQGQTGELFF. The CDR3 bases are TGCAGTGCTCCGGGACAGGGGCAAACCGGGGAGCTGTTTTTT.

This chain links TRBV12-3 or TRBV12-4 with TRBJ2-2, with TRBD2 as a possible D gene (7 bases). The CDR3 is 16 amino acids. V was pared by 7 bases and J by 4 bases, with 19 bases between. CDR3 region: CASTPSEGGSTGELFF. The CDR3 nucleotides are TGTGCCAGCACCCCCTCAGAGGGGGGGAGCACCGGGGAGCTGTTTTTT.

The chain links TRBV20-1 to TRBJ2-1; TRBD2 matches 8 bases. J gave up 6 bases and V 6 bases, and 4 bases lay outside the gene matches. The germline V gene encodes CDR1 DFQATT and CDR2 SNEGSKA (reference sequence). This CDR3 is 12 amino acids long. The CDR3 is CSAGRGANEQFF. In DNA, the CDR3 is TGCAGTGCGGGGCGGGGGGCCAATGAGCAGTTCTTC.

There are a few counts of this clonotype. The J gene is TRBJ1-5, the V gene TRBV20-1; D is possibly TRBD1 (5 bases). CDR1 DFQATT and CDR2 SNEGSKA come from the germline V gene (reference sequence). V lost 6 bases and J lost 8, with 14 bases in between. The CDR3 is 12 residues long. The CDR3 DNA follows: TGCAGTGCCAGGGACCTATCGGAGCCCCAGCATTTT. Translated, it gives CSARDLSEPQHF.

The gene calls are TRBV7-2 and TRBJ2-3; tentatively, D is TRBD2 (7 bases). Germline loops: CDR1 SGHTA, CDR2 FQGNSA. The ends were cut back, 1 base at V and 0 bases at J, with 11 bases in the middle. This CDR3 comprises 16 residues. DNA for the CDR3: TGTGCCAGCAGCTTAGTCGGGGGGCGAAGCACAGATACGCAGTATTTT. Protein: CASSLVGGRSTDTQYF. The complete variable domain, with remaining parts taken from reference TRBV7-2 and TRBJ2-3, reads GAGVSQSPSNKVTEKGKDVELRCDPISGHTALYWYRQSLGQGLEFLIYFQGNSAPDKSGLPSDRFSAERTGGSVSTLTIQRTQQEDSAVYLCASSLVGGRSTDTQYFGPGTRLTVL.

This clonotype was seen more than once but under ten times. This chain uses TRBV12-3 or TRBV12-4 with TRBJ2-3; D possibly corresponds to TRBD2 (5 bases). The CDR3 spans 11 residues. Trimming stripped 7 bases from V and 14 bases from J, with 16 bases between. In DNA form, the CDR3 reads TGTGCCAGCATCGGAGGTATGATCAGGTATTTT. Protein: CASIGGMIRYF.

The J gene is TRBJ1-1, the V gene TRBV10-3, with TRBD1 matching over 8 bases. Per the germline V gene, CDR1 is ENHRY and CDR2 is SYGVKD. The length of the CDR3 is 14 residues. Germline trimming cut 8 bases from V and 1 base from J; bases unmatched to any gene: 6. CDR3 residues: CAIAQDRENTEAFF. The CDR3 coding sequence is TGTGCCATCGCACAGGACAGGGAGAACACTGAAGCTTTCTTT.

This clonotype was found a few times. The gene calls are TRBV4-1 and TRBJ2-3; D not resolved. Trimming removed 0 bases at V and 1 base at J, with 8 bases between. Germline V CDR1 and CDR2: MGHRA, YSYEKL. The CDR3 contains 15 residues. DNA for the CDR3: TGCGCCAGCAGCCAAGATGGTGGAGGCACAGATACGCAGTATTTT. Translating it yields CASSQDGGGTDTQYF.

A few counts support this clonotype. The rearrangement links TRBV5-1 to TRBJ2-1, with 9 bases aligning to TRBD1. The CDR3 runs 15 residues. Germline V gives CDR1 SGHRS, CDR2 YFSETQ. Unmatched junction bases numbered 3, after V lost 4 bases and J lost 1 base. CDR3 in DNA: TGCGCCAGCAGCACGGGACAGGGTTCCTACAATGAGCAGTTCTTC. The encoded protein is CASSTGQGSYNEQFF.

The chain carries TRBV28 and TRBJ2-1; maybe TRBD1 (5 bases). CDR1 and CDR2 from the germline V gene are MDHEN and SYDVKM. Deletions cut 3 bases from V and 7 bases from J, with 13 bases between. There are 14 residues in the CDR3. The CDR3 sequence: CASSFWQGSNEQFF. The CDR3 DNA reads TGTGCCAGCAGTTTTTGGCAGGGAAGTAATGAGCAGTTCTTC.

The rearrangement joins TRBV29-1 to TRBJ2-7; 8 bases are shared with TRBD1. V shed 6 bases, J shed 0 bases, and the junction held 7 bases outside the gene matches. Germline V lookup: CDR1 SQVTM, CDR2 ANQGSEA. This CDR3 has 14 residues. CDR3 DNA sequence: TGCAGCGTCCAGGGGGCCGACAGCTCCTACGAGCAGTACTTC. As protein: CSVQGADSSYEQYF.

The chain has TRBV7-9 and TRBJ2-5, with D perhaps matching TRBD2 (5 bases). The V end was cut by 11 bases, the J end by 0 bases, with 13 bases between. CDR3 length: 13 amino acids. CDR1 and CDR2 from the germline V gene are SEHNR and FQNEAQ (reference sequence). CDR3 sequence reads: CAGRILYQETQYF. CDR3 nucleotide sequence: TGTGCCGGGAGAATCCTATACCAAGAGACCCAGTACTTC.

The chain has TRBV29-1 and TRBJ2-3; D not certain. The V gene's germline CDR1 is SQVTM and CDR2 ANQGSEA. This CDR3 has 13 residues. V lost 3 bases, J lost 4 bases, and 11 bases lay in between. This CDR3 reads CSVEVGRADTQYF. The CDR3 DNA follows: TGCAGCGTTGAGGTTGGCAGAGCAGATACGCAGTATTTT.

The rearrangement joins TRBV12-3 or TRBV12-4 to TRBJ2-1; possible D gene TRBD1, 6 bases. The length of the CDR3 is 13 residues. V dropped 2 bases and J dropped 10 bases, with 12 bases sitting between them. CDR3 bases: TGTGCCAGCAGTTTATGGGGGCCAGGGGAGCAGTTCTTC. The encoded protein is CASSLWGPGEQFF.

V is TRBV9 and J is TRBJ2-6; D is unclear. Germline lookup yields CDR1 SGDLS and CDR2 YYNGEE. The CDR3 totals 16 residues. Trimming took 0 bases from V and 4 from J, leaving 11 bases between them. CDR3 nucleotide sequence: TGTGCCAGCAGCGTAGGGACCGTCGTCGGGGCCAACGTCCTGACTTTC. It yields the protein CASSVGTVVGANVLTF.

This clonotype turned up a few times. The chain joins TRBV12-3 or TRBV12-4 to TRBJ2-3; D remains unclear. The V end lost 8 bases, the J end lost 6 bases, and 9 bases lay between the germline ends. The CDR3 runs 11 residues. Here the CDR3 DNA reads TGTGCCAGCGGGCAGTCGGATACGCAGTATTTT. The encoded protein is CASGQSDTQYF.

CDR3 sequence reads: CASSSWEAGGTDTQYF. The CDR3 bases are TGTGCCAGCAGCTCATGGGAGGCGGGGGGCACAGATACGCAGTATTTT. The chain joins TRBV7-3 to TRBJ2-3; 7 bases are shared with TRBD2. Trimming took 4 bases from V and 1 from J; bases not matched to a gene: 8. There are 16 residues in the CDR3. Per the germline V gene, CDR1 is SGHTA and CDR2 is FQGTGA.

This chain links TRBV12-3 or TRBV12-4 with TRBJ1-5; D gene unclear. V shed 6 bases and J shed 3 bases, with 9 bases lying between them. The CDR3 extends over 13 amino acids. CDR3 loop: CASSRGLNQPQHF. CDR3 coding DNA: TGTGCCAGCAGCCGCGGGCTCAATCAGCCCCAGCATTTT.